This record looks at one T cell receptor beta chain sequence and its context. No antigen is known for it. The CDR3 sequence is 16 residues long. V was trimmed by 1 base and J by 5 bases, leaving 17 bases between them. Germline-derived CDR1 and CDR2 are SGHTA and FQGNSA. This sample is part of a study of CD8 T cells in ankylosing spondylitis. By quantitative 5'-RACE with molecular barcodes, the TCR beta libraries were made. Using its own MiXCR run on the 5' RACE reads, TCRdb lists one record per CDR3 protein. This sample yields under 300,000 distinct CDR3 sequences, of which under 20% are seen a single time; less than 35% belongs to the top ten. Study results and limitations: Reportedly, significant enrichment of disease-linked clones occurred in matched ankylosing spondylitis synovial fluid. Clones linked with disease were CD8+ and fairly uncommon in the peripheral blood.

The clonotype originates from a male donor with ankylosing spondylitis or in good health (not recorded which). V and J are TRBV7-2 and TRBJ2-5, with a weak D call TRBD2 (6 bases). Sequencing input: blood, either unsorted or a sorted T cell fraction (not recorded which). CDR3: CASSLVVRWAGETQYF. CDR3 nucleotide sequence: TGTGCCAGCAGCTTAGTAGTCCGCTGGGCGGGGGAGACCCAGTACTTC.